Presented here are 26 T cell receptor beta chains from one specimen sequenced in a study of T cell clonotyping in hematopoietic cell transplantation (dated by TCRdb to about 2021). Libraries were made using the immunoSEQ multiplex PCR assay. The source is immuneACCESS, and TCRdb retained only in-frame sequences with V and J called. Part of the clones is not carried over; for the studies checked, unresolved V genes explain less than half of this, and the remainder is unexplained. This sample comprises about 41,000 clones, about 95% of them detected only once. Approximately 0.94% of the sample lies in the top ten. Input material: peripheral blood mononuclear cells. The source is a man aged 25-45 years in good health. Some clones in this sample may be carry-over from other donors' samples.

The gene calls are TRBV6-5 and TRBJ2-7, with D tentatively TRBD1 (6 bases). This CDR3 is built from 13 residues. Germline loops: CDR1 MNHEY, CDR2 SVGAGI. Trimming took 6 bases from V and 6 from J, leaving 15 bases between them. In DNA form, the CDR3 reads TGTGCCAGCAGCAGGGGCCTAGTGGGCGAGCAGTACTTC. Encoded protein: CASSRGLVGEQYF.

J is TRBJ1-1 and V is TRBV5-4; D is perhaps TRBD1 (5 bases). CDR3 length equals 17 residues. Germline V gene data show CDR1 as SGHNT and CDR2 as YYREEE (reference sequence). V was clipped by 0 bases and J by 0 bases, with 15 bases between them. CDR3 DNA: TGTGCCAGCAGCTTGGGCGACAGAGTGATAATGAACACTGAAGCTTTCTTT. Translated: CASSLGDRVIMNTEAFF.

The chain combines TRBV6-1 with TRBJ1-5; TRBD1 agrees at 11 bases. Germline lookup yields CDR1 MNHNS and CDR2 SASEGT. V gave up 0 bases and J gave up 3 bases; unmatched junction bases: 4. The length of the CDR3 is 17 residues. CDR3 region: CASSEAGTGGFNQPQHF. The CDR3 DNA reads TGTGCCAGCAGTGAAGCGGGGACAGGGGGGTTCAATCAGCCCCAGCATTTT.

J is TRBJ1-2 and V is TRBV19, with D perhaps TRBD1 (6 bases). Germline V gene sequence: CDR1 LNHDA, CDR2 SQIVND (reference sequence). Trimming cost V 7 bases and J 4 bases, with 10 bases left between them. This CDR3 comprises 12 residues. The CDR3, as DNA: TGTGCCAGTACTCAGGGGCTCTATGGCTACACCTTC. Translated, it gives CASTQGLYGYTF.

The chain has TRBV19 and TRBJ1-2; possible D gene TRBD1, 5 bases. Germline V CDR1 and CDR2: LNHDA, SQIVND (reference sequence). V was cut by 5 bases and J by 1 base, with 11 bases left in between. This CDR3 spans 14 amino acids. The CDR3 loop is CASSRDGFNYGYTF. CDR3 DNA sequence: TGTGCCAGTAGTCGGGACGGCTTTAACTATGGCTACACCTTC.

CDR3 nucleotides: TGTGCCAGCAGCTCCTACAAGGGTCAGCGGGGGGACGCGGGTACGCAGTATTTT. Its translation: CASSSYKGQRGDAGTQYF. This chain links TRBV11-1 with TRBJ2-3; 9 bases align to TRBD2. Germline CDR1 reads SGHAT; CDR2 reads FQDESV (reference sequence). The CDR3 has 18 residues. The V gene end was trimmed by 4 bases and the J gene end by 8 bases; junction bases not matched to a gene: 19.

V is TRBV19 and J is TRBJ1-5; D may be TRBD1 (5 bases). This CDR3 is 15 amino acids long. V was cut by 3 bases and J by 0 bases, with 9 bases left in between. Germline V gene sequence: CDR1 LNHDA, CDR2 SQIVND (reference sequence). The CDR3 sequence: CASSISGRSNQPQHF. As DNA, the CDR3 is TGTGCCAGTAGTATTTCGGGACGTAGCAATCAGCCCCAGCATTTT.

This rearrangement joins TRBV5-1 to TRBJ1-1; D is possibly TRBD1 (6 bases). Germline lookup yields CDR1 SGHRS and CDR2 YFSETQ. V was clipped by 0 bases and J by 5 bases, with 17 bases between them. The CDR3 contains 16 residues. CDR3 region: CASSLGGQQLGTEAFF. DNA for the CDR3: TGCGCCAGCAGCTTGGGCGGACAGCAGCTAGGGACTGAAGCTTTCTTT.

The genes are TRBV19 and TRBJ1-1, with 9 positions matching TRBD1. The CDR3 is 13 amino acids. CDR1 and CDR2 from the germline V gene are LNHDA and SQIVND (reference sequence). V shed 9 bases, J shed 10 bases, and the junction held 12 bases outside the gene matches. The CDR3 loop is CASARTGAFLAFF. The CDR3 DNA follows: TGTGCCAGCGCGAGGACAGGGGCGTTTTTAGCTTTCTTT.

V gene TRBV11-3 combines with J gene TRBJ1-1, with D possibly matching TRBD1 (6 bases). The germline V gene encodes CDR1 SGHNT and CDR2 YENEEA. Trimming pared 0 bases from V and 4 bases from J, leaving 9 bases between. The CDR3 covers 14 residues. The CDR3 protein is CASSLEGGSTEAFF. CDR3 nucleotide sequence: TGTGCCAGCAGCTTAGAAGGGGGGAGCACTGAAGCTTTCTTT.

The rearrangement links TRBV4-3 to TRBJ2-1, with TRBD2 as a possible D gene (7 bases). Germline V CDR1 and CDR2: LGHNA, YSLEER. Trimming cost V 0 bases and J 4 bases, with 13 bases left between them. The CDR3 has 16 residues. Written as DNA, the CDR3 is TGCGCCAGCAGCCAAGATCGAGGGGGAGGGTACAATGAGCAGTTCTTC. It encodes CASSQDRGGGYNEQFF.

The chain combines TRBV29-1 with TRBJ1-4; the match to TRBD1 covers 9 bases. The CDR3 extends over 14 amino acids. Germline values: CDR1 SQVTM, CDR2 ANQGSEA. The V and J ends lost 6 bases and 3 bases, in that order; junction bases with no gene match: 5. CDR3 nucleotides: TGCAGCGTCGGACAGGGGATTTCTAATGAAAAACTGTTTTTT. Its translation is CSVGQGISNEKLFF.

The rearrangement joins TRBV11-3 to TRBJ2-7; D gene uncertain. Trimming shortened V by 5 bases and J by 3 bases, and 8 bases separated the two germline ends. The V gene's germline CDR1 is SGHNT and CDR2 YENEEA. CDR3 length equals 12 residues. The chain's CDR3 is CASSDTVYEQYF. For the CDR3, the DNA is TGTGCCAGCAGCGATACAGTCTACGAGCAGTACTTC. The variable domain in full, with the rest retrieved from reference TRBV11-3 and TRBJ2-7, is EAGVVQSPRYKIIEKKQPVAFWCNPISGHNTLYWYLQNLGQGPELLIRYENEEAVDDSQLPKDRFSAERLKGVDSTLKIQPAELGDSAVYLCASSDTVYEQYFGPGTRLTVT.

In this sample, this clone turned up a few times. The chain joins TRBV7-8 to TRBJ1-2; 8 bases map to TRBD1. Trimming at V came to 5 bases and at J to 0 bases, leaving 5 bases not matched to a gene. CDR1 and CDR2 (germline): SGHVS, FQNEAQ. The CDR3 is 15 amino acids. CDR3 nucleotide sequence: TGTGCCAGCAGCCCTTACAGGGGGGCTAACTATGGCTACACCTTC. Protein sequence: CASSPYRGANYGYTF. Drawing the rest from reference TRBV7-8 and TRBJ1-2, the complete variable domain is GAGVSQSPRYKVAKRGQDVALRCDPISGHVSLFWYQQALGQGPEFLTYFQNEAQLDKSGLPSDRFFAERPEGSVSTLKIQRTQQEDSAVYLCASSPYRGANYGYTFGSGTRLTVV.

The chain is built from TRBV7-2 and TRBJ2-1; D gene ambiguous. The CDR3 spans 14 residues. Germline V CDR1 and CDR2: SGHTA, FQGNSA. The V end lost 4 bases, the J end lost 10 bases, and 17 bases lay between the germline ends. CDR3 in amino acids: CASSSVAAANEQFF. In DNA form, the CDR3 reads TGTGCCAGCAGCTCCGTCGCTGCGGCTAACGAGCAGTTCTTC.

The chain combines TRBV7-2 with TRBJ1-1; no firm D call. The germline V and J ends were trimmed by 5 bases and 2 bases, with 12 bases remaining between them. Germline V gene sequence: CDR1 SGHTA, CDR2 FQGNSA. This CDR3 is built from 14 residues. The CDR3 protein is CASSLETENTEAFF. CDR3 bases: TGTGCCAGCAGCCTTGAGACGGAAAACACTGAAGCTTTCTTT.

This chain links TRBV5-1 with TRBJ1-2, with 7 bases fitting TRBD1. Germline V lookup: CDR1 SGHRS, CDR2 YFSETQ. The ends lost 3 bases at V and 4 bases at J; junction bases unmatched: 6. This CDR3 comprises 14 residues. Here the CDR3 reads CASSSRQGSYGYTF. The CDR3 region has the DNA TGCGCCAGCAGCTCTCGACAGGGTAGCTATGGCTACACCTTC. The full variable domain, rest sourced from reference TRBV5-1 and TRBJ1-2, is KAGVTQTPRYLIKTRGQQVTLSCSPISGHRSVSWYQQTPGQGLQFLFEYFSETQRNKGNFPGRFSGRQFSNSRSEMNVSTLELGDSALYLCASSSRQGSYGYTFGSGTRLTVV.

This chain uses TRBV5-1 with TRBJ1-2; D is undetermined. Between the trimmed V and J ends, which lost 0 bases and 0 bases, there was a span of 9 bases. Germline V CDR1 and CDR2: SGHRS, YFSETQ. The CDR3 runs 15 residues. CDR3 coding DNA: TGCGCCAGCAGCTTGGTCGGGCTTGCTAACTATGGCTACACCTTC. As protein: CASSLVGLANYGYTF. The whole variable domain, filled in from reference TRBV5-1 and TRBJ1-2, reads KAGVTQTPRYLIKTRGQQVTLSCSPISGHRSVSWYQQTPGQGLQFLFEYFSETQRNKGNFPGRFSGRQFSNSRSEMNVSTLELGDSALYLCASSLVGLANYGYTFGSGTRLTVV.

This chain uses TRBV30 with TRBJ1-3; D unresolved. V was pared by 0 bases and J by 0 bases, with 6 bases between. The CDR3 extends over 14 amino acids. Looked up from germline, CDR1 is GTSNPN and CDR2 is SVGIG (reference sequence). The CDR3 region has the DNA TGTGCCTGGAGTGTAACAGTCTCTGGAAACACCATATATTTT. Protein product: CAWSVTVSGNTIYF.

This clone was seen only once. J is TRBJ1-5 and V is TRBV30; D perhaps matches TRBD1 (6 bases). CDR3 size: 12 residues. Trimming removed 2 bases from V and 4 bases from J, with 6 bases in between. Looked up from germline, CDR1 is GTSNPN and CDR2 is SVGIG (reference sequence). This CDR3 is CAWSRGNQPQHF. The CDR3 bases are TGTGCCTGGAGTAGGGGGAATCAGCCCCAGCATTTT.

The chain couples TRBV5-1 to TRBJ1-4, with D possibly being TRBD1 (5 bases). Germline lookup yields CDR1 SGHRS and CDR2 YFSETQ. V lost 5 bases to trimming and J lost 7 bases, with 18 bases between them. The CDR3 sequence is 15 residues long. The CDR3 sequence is CASSKDPGTGEKLFF. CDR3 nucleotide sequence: TGCGCCAGCAGTAAGGACCCCGGGACTGGTGAAAAACTGTTTTTT.

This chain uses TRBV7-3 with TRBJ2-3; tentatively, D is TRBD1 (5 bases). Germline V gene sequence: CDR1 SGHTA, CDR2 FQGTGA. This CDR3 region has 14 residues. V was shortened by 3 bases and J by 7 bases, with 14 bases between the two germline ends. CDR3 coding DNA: TGTGCCAGCAGCTTGGGTAGGGGCGTTTATACGCAGTATTTT. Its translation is CASSLGRGVYTQYF.

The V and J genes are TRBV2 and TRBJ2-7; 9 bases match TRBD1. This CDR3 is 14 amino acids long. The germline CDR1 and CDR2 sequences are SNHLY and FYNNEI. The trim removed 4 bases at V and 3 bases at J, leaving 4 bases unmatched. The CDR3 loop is CASSGQGVRYEQYF. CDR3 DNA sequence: TGTGCCAGCAGTGGACAGGGGGTTCGCTACGAGCAGTACTTC.

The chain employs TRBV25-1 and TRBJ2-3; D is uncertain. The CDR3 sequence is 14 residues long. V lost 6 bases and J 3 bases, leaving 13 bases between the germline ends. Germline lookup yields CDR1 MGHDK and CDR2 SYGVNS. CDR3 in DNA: TGTGCCAGCAGAGGTGAATTCGGGACAGATACGCAGTATTTT. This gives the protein CASRGEFGTDTQYF.

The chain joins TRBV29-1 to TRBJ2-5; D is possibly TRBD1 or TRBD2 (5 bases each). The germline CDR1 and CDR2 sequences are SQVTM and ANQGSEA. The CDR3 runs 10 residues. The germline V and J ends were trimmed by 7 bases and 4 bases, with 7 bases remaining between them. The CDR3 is CSGGRETQYF. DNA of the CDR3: TGCAGCGGGGGGAGAGAGACCCAGTACTTC.

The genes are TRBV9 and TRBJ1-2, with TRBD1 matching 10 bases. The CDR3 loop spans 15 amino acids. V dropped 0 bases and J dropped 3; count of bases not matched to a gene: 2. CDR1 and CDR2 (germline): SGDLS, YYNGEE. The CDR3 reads CASSVEDRGYYGYTF. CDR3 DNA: TGTGCCAGCAGCGTAGAGGACAGGGGGTACTATGGCTACACCTTC.